The clone carrying this T cell receptor beta chain was detected many times. Antigen unknown. The source of the sample is a study of neurological immune-mediated disorders. The CDR3 extends over 17 amino acids. CDR1 SGHVS and CDR2 FQNEAQ come from the germline V gene. The germline V and J ends were trimmed by 1 base and 5 bases, with 15 bases remaining between them. Study observations and caveats: Private repertoires in all groups were suggested, as expanded clones shared no CDR3 amino acid sequences across subjects.

Every sequencing run generated over 160 million TCR-beta sequences from 15-18 subjects. TCRdb re-called the 5' RACE reads with MiXCR, one entry per CDR3 protein. Of 47,000 or so distinct CDR3 sequences in the sample, more than 8% were seen once. Stated time point: longitudinal time-point 1 (baseline). Unsorted libraries were prepared from 2 million PBMCs held at -80 C. The chain employs TRBV7-8 and TRBJ1-6, with D unclear. Input material: PBMCs. The receptor comes from a woman aged 40 to 50 in good health. The CDR3 reads CASSLEFVGMDNSPLHF. CDR3 coding DNA: TGTGCCAGCAGCTTAGAATTCGTGGGGATGGATAATTCACCCCTCCACTTT.